This TCR beta chain was captured by sequencing in a study of cytomegalovirus exposure and HLA in healthy donors. Overall study results and limits: Most of the TCR beta V segments (in an earlier analysis) were productive either about 87% or about 30% of the time.

A note on this clone: Its cognate antigen is unknown.

The study ran its PCR with 60 Vbeta and 13 Jbeta primers. Measured with immunoSEQ multiplex PCR; TCRdb has only the in-frame clones, and not every one. The table shows under 200,000 clones, with roughly 80% occurring only once. CDR1 is LNHDA and CDR2 is SQIVND in the germline V gene (reference sequence). This CDR3 has 14 amino acids. V lost 7 bases to trimming and J lost 0 bases, with 12 bases between them. This sequence was found in a man between 40 and 49 years old in good health and CMV-seropositive. Sequencing used PBMCs. This chain links TRBV19 with TRBJ1-1, with D possibly being TRBD1 (6 bases). CDR3 sequence: CASTRTVMNTEAFF. The CDR3 DNA follows: TGTGCCAGTACTCGGACAGTCATGAACACTGAAGCTTTCTTT.